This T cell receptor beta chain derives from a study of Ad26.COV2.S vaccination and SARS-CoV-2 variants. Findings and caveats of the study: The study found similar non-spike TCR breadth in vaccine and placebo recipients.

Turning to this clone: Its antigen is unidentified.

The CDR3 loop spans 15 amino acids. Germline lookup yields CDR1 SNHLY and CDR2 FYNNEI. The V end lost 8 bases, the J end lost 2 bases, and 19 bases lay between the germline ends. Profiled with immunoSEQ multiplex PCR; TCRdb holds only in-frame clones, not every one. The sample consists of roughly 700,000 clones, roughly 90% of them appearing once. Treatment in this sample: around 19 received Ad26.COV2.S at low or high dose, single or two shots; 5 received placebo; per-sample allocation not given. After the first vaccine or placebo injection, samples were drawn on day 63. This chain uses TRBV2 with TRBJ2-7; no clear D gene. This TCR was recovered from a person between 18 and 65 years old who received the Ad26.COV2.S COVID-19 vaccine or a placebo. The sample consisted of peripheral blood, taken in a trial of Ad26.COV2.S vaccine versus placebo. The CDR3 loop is CASGDPGQVAYEQYF. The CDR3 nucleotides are TGTGCCAGCGGAGACCCAGGTCAAGTAGCCTACGAGCAGTACTTC. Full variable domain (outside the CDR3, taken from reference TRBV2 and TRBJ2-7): EPEVTQTPSHQVTQMGQEVILRCVPISNHLYFYWYRQILGQKVEFLVSFYNNEISEKSEIFDDQFSVERPDGSNFTLKIRSTKLEDSAMYFCASGDPGQVAYEQYFGPGTRLTVT.